The T cell receptor beta chain described here comes from a study of blood T cell repertoires in COVID-19. Some clones are missing from TCRdb's copy, which holds only in-frame ones; the method was immunoSEQ multiplex PCR. The data show 150,000 to 200,000 clones, around nine tenths seen once. V dropped 0 bases and J dropped 4 bases, with 12 bases sitting between them. Germline CDR1 is ENHRY and CDR2 is SYGVKD. This CDR3 has 15 amino acids. The receptor's source is a man aged 18 to 29 with active or convalescent COVID-19. The chain is built from TRBV10-3 and TRBJ1-1; D unclear. The sequenced sample consisted of peripheral blood. CDR3 in amino acids: CAISESGRRVTEAFF. CDR3 bases: TGTGCCATCAGTGAGTCGGGCAGGCGGGTCACTGAAGCTTTCTTT.